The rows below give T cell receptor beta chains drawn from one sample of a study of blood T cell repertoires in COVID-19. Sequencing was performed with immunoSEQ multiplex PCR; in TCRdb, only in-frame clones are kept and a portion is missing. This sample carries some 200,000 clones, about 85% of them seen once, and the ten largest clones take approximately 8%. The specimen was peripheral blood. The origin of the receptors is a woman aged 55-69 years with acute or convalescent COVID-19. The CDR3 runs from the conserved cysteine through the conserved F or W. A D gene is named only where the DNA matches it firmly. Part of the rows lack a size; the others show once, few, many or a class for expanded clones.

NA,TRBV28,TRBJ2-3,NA,TGTGCCAGCAGTTTGGTATCGGCGGGCGCAGGGGCAGATACGCAGTATTTT,CASSLVSAGAGADTQYF
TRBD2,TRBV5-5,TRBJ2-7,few,TGTGCCAGCAGCTTGGAGGTAGGGACTACCTACGAGCAGTACTTC,CASSLEVGTTYEQYF
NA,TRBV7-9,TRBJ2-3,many,TGTGCCAGCAGCTTAGCCCTTAGCACAGATACGCAGTATTTT,CASSLALSTDTQYF
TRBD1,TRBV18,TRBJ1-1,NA,TGTGCCAGCTCACCACTGGGACAGGACCTGAACACTGAAGCTTTCTTT,CASSPLGQDLNTEAFF
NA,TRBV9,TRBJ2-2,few,TGTGCCAGCAGCCTCTCTTATGCCGGGGAGCTGTTTTTT,CASSLSYAGELFF
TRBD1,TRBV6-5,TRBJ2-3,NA,TGTGCCAGCAGACCGGGACAGGTAATAGATACGCAGTATTTT,CASRPGQVIDTQYF
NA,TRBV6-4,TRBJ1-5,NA,TGTGCCAGCATTCCGGGACTTAACAATCAGCCCCAGCATTTT,CASIPGLNNQPQHF
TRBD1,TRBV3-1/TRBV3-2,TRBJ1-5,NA,TGTGCCAGCAGCTTGGGACAGGGGGATAGATATCAGCCCCAGCATTTT,CASSLGQGDRYQPQHF
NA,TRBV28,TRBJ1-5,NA,TGTGCCAGCAGTCCCGTCTTAGGACTCAATCAGCCCCAGCATTTT,CASSPVLGLNQPQHF
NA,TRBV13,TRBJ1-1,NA,TGTGCCAGCAGCTCTTCTACAGGGTCTTTCACGAACACTGAAGCTTTCTTT,CASSSSTGSFTNTEAFF
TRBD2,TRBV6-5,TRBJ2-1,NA,TGTGCCAGCAGTAGGGACTACCTTATTGAGCAGTTCTTC,CASSRDYLIEQFF
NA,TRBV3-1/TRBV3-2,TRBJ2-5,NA,TGTGCCAGCAGCCGTTTCCTGGGGCAGGGGTTAGAGACCCAGTACTTC,CASSRFLGQGLETQYF
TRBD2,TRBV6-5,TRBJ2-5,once,TGTGCCAGTCGGACTAGTGGGAAGACCCAGTACTTC,CASRTSGKTQYF
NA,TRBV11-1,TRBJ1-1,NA,TGTGCCAGCACCTGGGGTACAGGGAACACTGAAGCTTTCTTT,CASTWGTGNTEAFF
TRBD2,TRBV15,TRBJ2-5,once,TGTGCCACCAGCAGAGAGCGGGGGGGGGCCCTGGAGACCCAGTACTTC,CATSRERGGALETQYF
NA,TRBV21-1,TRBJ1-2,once,TGTGCCAGCAGCAAAGAGGGGACAGCTACTAACTATGGCTACACCTTC,CASSKEGTATNYGYTF
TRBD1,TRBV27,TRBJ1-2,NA,TGTGCCACCGCGGGGGCAGGGGGCGTTGGCTACACCTTC,CATAGAGGVGYTF
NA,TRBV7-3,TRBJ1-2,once,TGTGCCAGCAGCTTATACCCGGGGAACTATGGCTACACCTTC,CASSLYPGNYGYTF
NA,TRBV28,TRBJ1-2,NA,TGTGCCAGCGCAAGGGCAGGGTGGATCTTCTATGGCTACACCTTC,CASARAGWIFYGYTF
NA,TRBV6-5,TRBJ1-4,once,TGTGCCAGCAATCCCTGGGGGCGGCAAGAAAAACTGTTTTTT,CASNPWGRQEKLFF
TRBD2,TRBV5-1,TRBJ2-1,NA,TGCGCCAGCAGCTTGGGGGGCGGGAGAAATGAGCAGTTCTTC,CASSLGGGRNEQFF
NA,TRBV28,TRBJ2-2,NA,TGTGCCAGCAGTTTGCAGCCTGGCGGCCACACCGGGGAGCTGTTTTTT,CASSLQPGGHTGELFF
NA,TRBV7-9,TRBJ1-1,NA,TGTGCCAGCAGCTTAGTGGGTTCCGGGAGGTCTGAAGCTTTCTTT,CASSLVGSGRSEAFF
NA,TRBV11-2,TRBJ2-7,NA,TGTGCCAGCGGCCCTACCCTGGGGCTAGCCTACGAGCAGTACTTC,CASGPTLGLAYEQYF
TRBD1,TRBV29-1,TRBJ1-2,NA,TGCAGCGTCTCCGGGACAGGGGGGGAATACTATGGCTACACCTTC,CSVSGTGGEYYGYTF
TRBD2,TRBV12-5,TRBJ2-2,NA,TGTGCTAGTGGTGACAAACCGGGACTAGCGTCCGGGGAGCTGTTTTTT,CASGDKPGLASGELFF
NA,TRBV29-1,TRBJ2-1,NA,TGCAGCACCCTAGAGCAAAGCTCCTACAATGAGCAGTTCTTC,CSTLEQSSYNEQFF
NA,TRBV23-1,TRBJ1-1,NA,TGCGCCAGCAGTCGACTACAGCGCACTGAAGCTTTCTTT,CASSRLQRTEAFF
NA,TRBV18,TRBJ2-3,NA,TGTGCCAGCTCACCACGGCAGGTAGGGGGAGATACGCAGTATTTT,CASSPRQVGGDTQYF
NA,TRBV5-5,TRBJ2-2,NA,TGTGCCAGCAGCACGACGGGGGCGAACACCGGGGAGCTGTTTTTT,CASSTTGANTGELFF
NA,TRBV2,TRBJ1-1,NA,TGTTCTTCAAAGGGGGAACAGAACACTGAAGCTTTCTTT,CSSKGEQNTEAFF
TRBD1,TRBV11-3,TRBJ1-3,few,TGTGCCAGCTCCCCGGGACAGGGGCCTGGAAACACCATATATTTT,CASSPGQGPGNTIYF
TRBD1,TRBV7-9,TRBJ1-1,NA,TGTGCCAGCAGCCAGACAGGGGGGAATGAGGAAGCTTTCTTT,CASSQTGGNEEAFF
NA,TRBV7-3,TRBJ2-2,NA,TGTGCCAGCAGCTCCTCCCCGAACACCGGGGAGCTGTTTTTT,CASSSSPNTGELFF
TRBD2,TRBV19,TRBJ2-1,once,TGTGCCAGTAGTATTCTAGCGGGAGTACCGAATGAGCAGTTCTTC,CASSILAGVPNEQFF
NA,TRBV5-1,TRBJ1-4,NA,TGCGCCAGCAGCTTGGAGGGGGCTAATGAAAAACTGTTTTTT,CASSLEGANEKLFF
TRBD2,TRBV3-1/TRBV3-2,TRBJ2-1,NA,TGTGCCAGCAGCCCTGGACTAGCTGGTGAGCAGTTCTTC,CASSPGLAGEQFF
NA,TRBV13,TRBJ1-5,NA,TGTGCCAGCAGCTTAGCAGGGAATCAGCCCCAGCATTTT,CASSLAGNQPQHF
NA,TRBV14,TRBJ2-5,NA,TGTGCCAGCAGCCAGGGAGGATTAACAGAGACCCAGTACTTC,CASSQGGLTETQYF
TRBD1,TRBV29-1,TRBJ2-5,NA,TGCAGCGTTGGAGGGACAGTCCAAGAGACCCAGTACTTC,CSVGGTVQETQYF
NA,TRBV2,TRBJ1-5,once,TGTGCCAGCAGTGAAAGAGAGCCCCAGCATTTT,CASSEREPQHF
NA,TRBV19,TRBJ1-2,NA,TGTGCCAGTAGTAACCTCCGGACAGCCGCTTCGTGGGAAATTGGCTACACCTTC,CASSNLRTAASWEIGYTF
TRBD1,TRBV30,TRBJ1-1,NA,TGTGCCTCGGGGACAGAGAACACTGAAGCTTTCTTT,CASGTENTEAFF
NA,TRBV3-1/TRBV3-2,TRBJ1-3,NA,TGTGCCAGCAGCCAAGTGGAGGGAAACACCATATATTTT,CASSQVEGNTIYF
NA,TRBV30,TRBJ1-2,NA,TGTGCCTGGAGAATACAGGGTGGCTATGGCTACACCTTC,CAWRIQGGYGYTF
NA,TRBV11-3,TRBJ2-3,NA,TGTGCCAGCAGCTTTAGCGGAGCAGATACGCAGTATTTT,CASSFSGADTQYF
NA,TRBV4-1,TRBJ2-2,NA,TGCGCCAGCAGCCAAGTTGCCAGAATCAACACCGGGGAGCTGTTTTTT,CASSQVARINTGELFF
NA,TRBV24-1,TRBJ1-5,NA,TGTGCCTCCCGGGCGACAGCAAATCAGCCCCAGCATTTT,CASRATANQPQHF
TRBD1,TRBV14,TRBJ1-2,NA,TGTGCCAGCACCCCCTTCAGGGGGAACTATGGCTACACCTTC,CASTPFRGNYGYTF
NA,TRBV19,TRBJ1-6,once,TGTGCCAGCGCATCCGGGACTGCAAATTCACCCCTCCACTTT,CASASGTANSPLHF
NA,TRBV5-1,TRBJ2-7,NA,TGCGCCAGCACCCCGAATAGCTACGAGCAGTACTTC,CASTPNSYEQYF
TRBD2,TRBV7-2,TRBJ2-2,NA,TGTGCCACTACAGCGGGAGGAAAGGTCGGGGAGCTGTTTTTT,CATTAGGKVGELFF
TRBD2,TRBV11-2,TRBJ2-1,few,TGTGCCAGCAGCTTGAGACTAGCAGCAAACTACAATGAGCAGTTCTTC,CASSLRLAANYNEQFF
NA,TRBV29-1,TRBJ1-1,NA,TGCAGCGTTTACAGGTTTGAGAACACTGAAGCTTTCTTT,CSVYRFENTEAFF